The rows below give T cell receptor beta chains drawn from one sample of a study of T cells in Graves' hyperthyroidism and ophthalmopathy. Using its own MiXCR run on the multiplex PCR reads, TCRdb lists one record per CDR3 protein. The table shows fewer than 110,000 distinct CDR3 sequences, with over 45% occurring only once. Sequenced input: blood. All receptors come from a middle-aged man with Graves' hyperthyroidism. Each CDR3 is given with its conserved first and last residue. Fields, in order: J gene, V gene, CDR3 protein.

j_call: TRBJ2-7
v_call: TRBV29-1
cdr3_aa: CSVEVDYEQYF

j_call: TRBJ1-1
v_call: TRBV5-4
cdr3_aa: CASSPNPTAEAFF

j_call: TRBJ2-5
v_call: TRBV5-4
cdr3_aa: CASSWTGRRETQYF

j_call: TRBJ1-4
v_call: TRBV30
cdr3_aa: CAWSSGQEKLFF

j_call: TRBJ2-3
v_call: TRBV6-1
cdr3_aa: CASSPTFTDTQYF

j_call: TRBJ2-7
v_call: TRBV7-9
cdr3_aa: CASSLQGGYGQYF

j_call: TRBJ2-5
v_call: TRBV19
cdr3_aa: CASSWGLSSDRETQYF

j_call: TRBJ2-7
v_call: TRBV24-1
cdr3_aa: CASSSPGRVFYEQYF

j_call: TRBJ1-6
v_call: TRBV7-2
cdr3_aa: CASSSNTHSYNSPLHF

j_call: TRBJ2-1
v_call: TRBV4-2
cdr3_aa: CASSQEVLAGVEQFF

j_call: TRBJ2-3
v_call: TRBV11-2
cdr3_aa: CASSEPGTSTDTQYF

j_call: TRBJ1-2
v_call: TRBV5-1
cdr3_aa: CASSLPDRGYGYTF

j_call: TRBJ2-7
v_call: TRBV27
cdr3_aa: CASSLAGTYEQYF

j_call: TRBJ2-3
v_call: TRBV2
cdr3_aa: CASSGTGTGGTDTQYF

j_call: TRBJ1-6
v_call: TRBV2
cdr3_aa: CASSANQPQNSPLHF

j_call: TRBJ2-1
v_call: TRBV5-1
cdr3_aa: CASSSVPSFHNEQFF

j_call: TRBJ1-2
v_call: TRBV7-9
cdr3_aa: CASSFQQGAGGNTF

j_call: TRBJ1-3
v_call: TRBV2
cdr3_aa: CASRAGTPNTIYF

j_call: TRBJ2-5
v_call: TRBV7-3
cdr3_aa: CATEPETAVTRETQYF

j_call: TRBJ2-1
v_call: TRBV7-6
cdr3_aa: CASSRASGNSYNEQFF

j_call: TRBJ2-5
v_call: TRBV5-4
cdr3_aa: CASSPAGARETQYF

j_call: TRBJ2-1
v_call: TRBV7-3
cdr3_aa: CASSLTGTGVKFF

j_call: TRBJ1-6
v_call: TRBV15
cdr3_aa: CATSRDGGGSPLHF

j_call: TRBJ2-5
v_call: TRBV11-3
cdr3_aa: CASSLDLGETQYF

j_call: TRBJ2-3
v_call: TRBV15
cdr3_aa: CATSSPGLAGGTDTQYF

j_call: TRBJ2-1
v_call: TRBV20-1
cdr3_aa: CSARVPSISFNEQFF

j_call: TRBJ2-5
v_call: TRBV7-8
cdr3_aa: CASSPGTSGVGTRYF

j_call: TRBJ2-7
v_call: TRBV7-9
cdr3_aa: CASSLGMAGGSSSYEQYF

j_call: TRBJ2-7
v_call: TRBV20-1
cdr3_aa: CSARRTGFYNEQHF

j_call: TRBJ2-2
v_call: TRBV7-2
cdr3_aa: CASSLALGELFF

j_call: TRBJ2-7
v_call: TRBV29-1
cdr3_aa: CSFGTGLTYEQYF

j_call: TRBJ2-1
v_call: TRBV20-1
cdr3_aa: CSAPPGLAGPWEQFF

j_call: TRBJ2-5
v_call: TRBV6-5
cdr3_aa: CASSYVGTGEETQYF

j_call: TRBJ1-1
v_call: TRBV6-4
cdr3_aa: CASSPRSSGPEAFF

j_call: TRBJ2-5
v_call: TRBV5-6
cdr3_aa: CASSLNPDRQETQYF

j_call: TRBJ1-1
v_call: TRBV7-2
cdr3_aa: CASSMGGGNTGAFF

j_call: TRBJ1-2
v_call: TRBV12-3/TRBV12-4
cdr3_aa: CASSSDRGGYGYTF

j_call: TRBJ1-4
v_call: TRBV18
cdr3_aa: CASSPELLGTGRLFF

j_call: TRBJ2-7
v_call: TRBV6-5
cdr3_aa: CASSATSLSSYEQYF